The T cell receptor beta chain described here comes from a study of blood T cell repertoires in COVID-19. Study details: PBMCs, B-cell-depleted T cells, or T cells were the source of the cDNA or gDNA that made up the material.

What the recovered Cohort 3 donors had was two negative PCRs, clearance, or symptom resolution. The data were produced by immunoSEQ multiplex PCR, yet TCRdb's version contains in-frame clones alone and is incomplete. The data contain about 180,000 clones, 88% of them singletons. After removal of 5 bases from V and 2 bases from J, the junction contained 4 bases not matched to a gene. The CDR3 spans 15 residues. Per the germline V gene, CDR1 is MNHEY and CDR2 is SVGEGT. The rearrangement uses TRBV6-2 or TRBV6-3 and TRBJ2-7; 12 bases fit TRBD2. Sequenced input: PBMCs or T cells enriched from blood (not recorded which). The receptor comes from a woman aged 18-29 years who had recovered from COVID-19. The CDR3 DNA reads as TGTGCCAGCAGTGAGGGACTAGCGGGTCCCTACGAGCAGTACTTC. Encoded protein: CASSEGLAGPYEQYF.